The clone carrying this TCR beta chain was detected a few times. TCRdb re-called the RACE reads with MiXCR, one entry per CDR3 protein. The sample yields 85,000 to 100,000 distinct CDR3 sequences, roughly 27% seen once. The length of the CDR3 is 15 residues. Looked up from germline, CDR1 is MNHEY and CDR2 is SVGEGT. V lost 2 bases and J 0 bases, leaving 8 bases between the germline ends. Indicated time point: patch test 3, about 24 weeks after DPC sensitization. Regarding treatment: therapeutic diphenylcyclopropenone sensitization with weekly scalp DPC. This record comes from a study of human T cells and chemical hapten exposure.

The material sequenced was whole blood, taken in connection with sensitization to the hapten diphenylcyclopropenone (DPC). The gene calls are TRBV6-2 or TRBV6-3 and TRBJ2-1; D is unclear. The TCR was taken from a man aged 35 to 55 with alopecia areata. Some clones in this sample may be carry-over from other donors' samples. The CDR3 DNA follows: TGTGCCAGCAGTTACATGATAAGCTCCTACAATGAGCAGTTCTTC. It translates to CASSYMISSYNEQFF.